Below are 10 T cell receptor beta chains sequenced from a single sample in a study of T-cell reconstitution after alpha-beta-depleted transplantation in children. TCRbeta library construction was performed incorporating unique molecular identifiers. Each CDR3 protein gets one entry after TCRdb re-called the PCR reads with MiXCR. The sample includes 450,000 to 600,000 distinct CDR3 sequences, roughly 33% of them seen just once. The specimen was PBMCs from the stem cell graft donor, collected from the stem cell graft. Every receptor here comes from a human donor who donated a stem cell graft to a child with aplastic anemia.

CDR3 DNA sequence: TGTGCCAGCAGCTTTGCTAGGGAGACCCAGTACTTC. This encodes CASSFARETQYF. The V call is TRBV7-2, the J call TRBJ2-5; D remains ambiguous. V lost 3 bases and J lost 5, with 7 bases in between. CDR1 is SGHTA, CDR2 FQGNSA, per germline. The CDR3 contains 12 residues.

This clonotype was observed a few times. The CDR3 DNA reads TGTGCCAGCAGCCACGGTACTAGCGGGAGCCCAGATACGCAGTATTTT. Protein product: CASSHGTSGSPDTQYF. This rearrangement joins TRBV4-2 to TRBJ2-3; 11 bases are shared with TRBD2. CDR1 is LGHNA and CDR2 is YNFKEQ in the germline V gene. The CDR3 spans 16 residues. V was pared by 3 bases and J by 4 bases, with 6 bases of the junction left unmatched.

This clonotype was counted only a few times. The J gene is TRBJ1-2, the V gene TRBV2; possibly TRBD1 for D (6 bases). This CDR3 has 13 amino acids. Germline CDR1 and CDR2: SNHLY and FYNNEI. The CDR3 sequence: CATTGAPSNGYTF. The CDR3 region has the DNA TGTGCTACGACAGGCGCCCCTTCGAATGGCTACACCTTC.

The chain links TRBV9 to TRBJ2-1, with 8 bases aligning to TRBD1. There are 15 residues in the CDR3. The germline V gene encodes CDR1 SGDLS and CDR2 YYNGEE. With 4 bases clipped from V and 8 bases from J, the junction kept 11 bases outside the gene matches. CDR3 in DNA: TGTGCCAGCAGCCCTTCGGTGACAGGGGAACATGAGCAGTTCTTC. It specifies CASSPSVTGEHEQFF.

The chain links TRBV7-2 to TRBJ1-1, with D possibly being TRBD1 (6 bases). V dropped 5 bases and J dropped 4 bases, with 14 bases sitting between them. Germline CDR1 SGHTA, CDR2 FQGNSA. This CDR3 spans 14 amino acids. The DNA of the CDR3 is TGTGCCAGCAGCCTCCCAGGACAGACCACTGAAGCTTTCTTT. It yields the protein CASSLPGQTTEAFF.

This clonotype was counted between two and nine times. The chain employs TRBV6-2 or TRBV6-3 and TRBJ1-2; D may be TRBD1 (6 bases). The germline V gene has CDR1 MNHEY and CDR2 SVGEGT. The germline V and J ends were trimmed by 0 bases and 3 bases, with 11 bases remaining between them. The CDR3 covers 15 residues. The chain's CDR3 is CASSYSTGGDYGYTF. CDR3 sequence (DNA): TGTGCCAGCAGTTACTCCACCGGGGGCGACTATGGCTACACCTTC.

This chain links TRBV19 with TRBJ2-3; no reliable D call. Per the germline V gene, CDR1 is LNHDA and CDR2 is SQIVND (reference sequence). The CDR3 extends over 15 amino acids. V shed 4 bases and J shed 1 base, with 12 bases lying between them. The CDR3 DNA reads as TGTGCCAGTAGTACCGAGTTTCTCCGCACAGATACGCAGTATTTT. Its protein product is CASSTEFLRTDTQYF.

The J gene is TRBJ2-3, the V gene TRBV9; D unclear. V was clipped by 3 bases and J by 1 base, with 9 bases between them. CDR1 is SGDLS and CDR2 is YYNGEE in the germline V gene. The CDR3 totals 14 residues. The CDR3 reads CASSEDAGTDTQYF. Written as DNA, the CDR3 is TGTGCCAGCAGCGAGGACGCGGGCACAGATACGCAGTATTTT.

The chain links TRBV30 to TRBJ2-3; TRBD2 aligns across 7 bases. V gave up 7 bases and J gave up 8 bases; unmatched junction bases: 9. The CDR3 has 12 amino acids. Per germline, CDR1 GTSNPN and CDR2 SVGIG (reference sequence). The CDR3 region has the DNA TGTGCCTTGGGGGGAGGGAGTGGTACGCAGTATTTT. Its translation: CALGGGSGTQYF. Variable domain in full (rest from reference TRBV30 and TRBJ2-3): SQTIHQWPATLVQPVGSPLSLECTVEGTSNPNLYWYRQAAGRGLQLLFYSVGIGQISSEVPQNLSASRPQDRQFILSSKKLLLSDSGFYLCALGGGSGTQYFGPGTRLTVL.

This clonotype was counted between two and nine times. CDR3 sequence (DNA): TGTGCCAGCAGCCCCCGGACAGGGTGGGAGACCCAGTACTTC. This gives the protein CASSPRTGWETQYF. The chain joins TRBV7-2 to TRBJ2-5; TRBD1 agrees at 8 bases. V lost 5 bases to trimming and J lost 5 bases; unmatched junction nucleotides: 7. From germline, CDR1 is SGHTA and CDR2 FQGNSA. This CDR3 region has 14 residues.